Sequencing of this T cell receptor (beta chain) was carried out in a study of cytomegalovirus exposure and HLA in healthy donors (dated by TCRdb to about 2017). The study in broad terms: According to an earlier analysis of a few hundred of the donors, roughly 180 million T cells yielded approximately 120 million unique TCR beta sequences and 276 Gb of sequence data. Around 330 gigabases of sequencing data and approximately 92 million unique TCR sequences made up an early release that covered fewer than 650 HLA-typed donors. Of the approximately 400 genotyped donors, 65% to 90% fell in the genetic ancestry cluster associated with self-reported Caucasian donors. The aim of the study was to test whether cataloging public T cell receptors could identify signatures of past pathogen exposure. The study profiled the T cell repertoires of more than 500 subjects by immunosequencing and related them to cytomegalovirus serostatus. Along with the 666-subject first cohort, a separate validation cohort of 120 different subjects was used. High-throughput TCR immunosequencing, statistical association of individual TCRs with disease status, and machine learning were combined to predict cytomegalovirus infection status. A later analysis re-examined previously published TCR beta repertoires from several hundred donors and added high-resolution HLA genotyping to investigate patterns of TCR occurrence. The later analysis used no new phenotypic data to find candidate immune exposures, relying instead on TCR beta sequences and their occurrence across donors. An earlier analysis of around 640 of the donors used high-throughput TCR beta sequencing to judge whether each TCR beta V gene segment behaved as functional or pseudogenic. Donor age, sex, ethnicity and CMV serostatus were compiled together with the repertoire data. A later genetic analysis used genome-wide SNP genotypes for 398 of the 666 donors, treating that subset as a discovery cohort. Every discovery cohort repertoire had been produced on one sequencing platform. HLA typing covered class I and class II loci at four-digit resolution. Typing coverage varied by locus: roughly 629-640 donors for A, B, C, DRB1 and DQB1; approximately 500 for DQA1; some 610 for DPA1; roughly 450 for DPB1. Because of strong linkage in the cohort, roughly five DR-DQ haplotypes were treated as single units for association and clustering. On average, around 240,000 unique TCR beta nucleotide sequences were sequenced per donor among a few hundred genotyped donors of the cohort, with about 19% of those sequences being non-productive. Paper-wide results and their limitations: A later analysis reported that several top co-occurrence clusters appeared linked to parvovirus B19, influenza, CMV and Epstein-Barr virus. An association between a missense DCLRE1C variant and V-gene and J-gene trimming of TCR beta chains was found in a later genetic analysis and replicated in an independent cohort. A further reported finding was that TCR beta sequences accurately predicted the HLA-A and HLA-B alleles for most subjects in the first cohort. According to a later analysis, most CMV-associated TCR beta chains appeared to be HLA-restricted, and the HLA associations seemed to be driven largely by CMV exposure. According to the authors, the approach could potentially be generalized to other disease states and immunological phenotypes. Most TCR sequences were seen in very few donors, while some public TCRs were found in many individuals. A later genetic analysis reported fewer N-insertions in productive TCRs among donors in an Asian-associated ancestry cluster than the roughly 640-donor mean. In an earlier analysis of roughly 500 of the donors, most TCR beta V segments appeared in productive rearrangements about 90% or about 30% of the time, broadly matching IMGT annotations. The 87-base-pair reads could not distinguish some IMGT-functional V segments, including TRBV6-2 and TRBV6-3, so those segments were excluded. The presence/absence analyses assumed that sequencing depth was roughly uniform across donors, and that assumption may not be true. In vitro tests confirmed that a few of the cytomegalovirus-associated TCR beta chains recognize cytomegalovirus antigens. The cohort was sequenced for TCR beta chains only, and without alpha or paired-chain data the features that could be detected were limited. Linkage disequilibrium might explain the correlated functional status among segregating V segments, but an unknown experimental factor could not be excluded. The sequencing pipeline was judged likely to have produced a cluster of highly shared sequence variants as a technical artifact. CMV serostatus was the only immune exposure information available for the cohort. Because counts were too low, about 18 rarely observed V segments, including chromosome 9 orphons, were excluded from the earlier analysis of roughly 580 of the donors. Strong co-occurrence of HLA alleles, especially DR and DQ, made assigning TCR associations to individual alleles difficult. Specific HLA alleles were associated with 15,000 to 20,000 TCR beta sequences at a false discovery rate of 0.05 in a later analysis. In both the original and validation cohorts, the classifier was reported to diagnose cytomegalovirus status with high specificity and sensitivity. Because some donors lacked HLA typing at each locus, the association tests relied only on the typed subset. In a later analysis, HLA-associated TCR beta chains were found to be more clonally expanded and to have lower generation probabilities than equally common non-associated chains. According to a later analysis, TCR association rates differed among HLA loci, with DRB1 alleles showing the most associated TCRs and HLA-C alleles showing the fewest. A total of about 180 TCR beta chains were listed by the study as associated with cytomegalovirus.

The CDR1 and CDR2 encoded by the germline V gene are SNHLY and FYNNEI. V lost 8 bases and J lost 3 bases; the stretch between them is 26 bases long. There are 17 amino acids in the CDR3, from cysteine to phenylalanine inclusive. The read is trimmed to its CDR3 DNA, 51 bases read in frame from base 1. The cohort comprised some 700 healthy bone marrow donors. Cohort members were all nominally healthy when sampled, although unrecorded immune exposures were likely present. The donor was CMV seronegative and belonged to the group of 352 seronegative cohort members. Every donor gave a peripheral blood sample, and the peripheral blood mononuclear cells from that sample were used for TCR beta sequencing. The Qiagen DNeasy Blood Extraction Kit was used to extract genomic DNA from the blood cell samples. As for this clone: Its binding antigen is unknown. One base away there is no much larger clone; base qualities are not given.

The library came from the immunoSEQ multiplex PCR assay. A mixture of 60 forward primers for TCR Vbeta segments and 13 reverse primers for TCR Jbeta segments was used in the multiplex PCR. Amplification of the CDR3 region of rearranged TCR beta genes was performed with a multiplex PCR assay on genomic DNA. Amplified TCR beta libraries were sequenced as 87-base-pair reads on the Illumina HiSeq System. In the source study's methods: A later analysis counted about 80 million unique TCR beta chains across the roughly 700 repertoires, and some 11 million of these chains were shared by at least two donors. To remove PCR and sequencing errors, raw reads were error-corrected and collapsed into unique sequences using a nearest-neighbor algorithm that merged closely related sequences. Alignment of CDR3 sequences to IMGT reference sequences was used to assign V, D and J gene segments. For a sequence to be retained, a match of at least six nucleotides to both a V gene segment and a J gene segment was required. A rearrangement counted as productive if the CDR3 had no stop codons and remained in frame with V and J, and every other rearrangement counted as non-productive. CDR3 was defined according to IMGT convention as the region running from the second conserved V-encoded cysteine to the conserved J-encoded phenylalanine. In an earlier analysis of around 640 of the donors, sequences lacking an unambiguous match to a single V gene segment were excluded. In an earlier analysis of several hundred of the donors, V segments were called functional above 56.7% productive rearrangements and were called segregating when the between-donor standard deviation exceeded 5%. To diagnose cytomegalovirus status from the catalog of TCR beta chain sequences, a statistical classification framework was built. V and J gene assignment, in a later analysis, came from comparing TCR nucleotide sequences with IMGT/GENE-DB human TR gene sequences. Using the TCRdist pipeline, a later analysis assigned CDR3 sequences along with most-parsimonious VDJ recombination scenarios. In a later analysis, each TCR beta chain was defined by its CDR3 amino acid sequence together with its V-gene family, and reads without a unique V-gene family were excluded. In a later analysis, 450 to 600 highly shared, low-generation-probability nucleotide sequences were removed to address suspected cross-contamination and a sequencing artifact. In a later analysis, a clonal expansion index was calculated for each public chain from normalized within-repertoire ranks of inferred template counts. A later analysis computed generation probabilities with a VDJ recombination model fitted to out-of-frame rearrangements, and checked the results against IGoR. In a later analysis, TCR-TCR, TCR-HLA and TCR-CMV co-occurrence was scored with hypergeometric tests, and a repertoire-size bias correction was applied to TCR pairs. False discovery rates were estimated in a later analysis by permuting HLA or CMV assignments 20 times. A later analysis grouped co-occurring TCRs with DBSCAN, adding TCRdist sequence similarity when clustering within HLA-allele-positive subsets. For co-occurrence clustering, repertoires with fewer than 30,000 or more than 120,000 public chains were excluded, along with four or five repertoires with anomalous nucleotide sharing. In TCRdb, the immuneACCESS table is reduced to in-frame sequences with V and J assigned. These tables do not hold every clone; where another copy was compared, an unresolved V gene accounts for under half, and the others remain unexplained. V and J calls and clone size come straight from that table; D and trimming were deduced from the DNA. The sample table records approximately 130,000 clones; roughly 71% of these occur just once. About 1.4% of the sample goes to the ten largest clones.

The chain is encoded by TRBV2 joined to TRBJ2-7, with a weak D call of TRBD1 (6 bases match). This clonotype originated in a woman aged 40 to 50 in good health and CMV-seronegative. The sample was PBMCs. CDR3 protein: CASFPRPQGSGRYEQYF. The DNA is as follows: TGTGCCAGCTTCCCCAGGCCACAGGGTTCGGGGCGCTACGAGCAGTACTTC.